This T cell receptor (beta chain) was recovered during a study of T cell responses to AZD1222 COVID-19 vaccine. This CDR3 has 13 amino acids. The germline V and J ends were trimmed by 6 bases and 6 bases, with 14 bases remaining between them. This clone was seen once. The repertoire was sequenced with immunoSEQ multiplex PCR; TCRdb's copy has only in-frame clones and lacks some. The sample comprises around 80,000 clones, about 85% of which are singletons, and roughly 1.2% rests with the top ten. The starting material was peripheral blood, obtained 28 days after the second AZD1222 dose. The chain uses TRBV12-3 or TRBV12-4 and TRBJ1-1; D unclear. The TCR sequence derives from an adult who received the AZD1222 COVID-19 vaccine. The CDR3 region is CASSTSGYAEAFF. In nucleotides, the CDR3 is TGTGCCAGCAGCACCTCCGGGTACGCTGAAGCTTTCTTT.